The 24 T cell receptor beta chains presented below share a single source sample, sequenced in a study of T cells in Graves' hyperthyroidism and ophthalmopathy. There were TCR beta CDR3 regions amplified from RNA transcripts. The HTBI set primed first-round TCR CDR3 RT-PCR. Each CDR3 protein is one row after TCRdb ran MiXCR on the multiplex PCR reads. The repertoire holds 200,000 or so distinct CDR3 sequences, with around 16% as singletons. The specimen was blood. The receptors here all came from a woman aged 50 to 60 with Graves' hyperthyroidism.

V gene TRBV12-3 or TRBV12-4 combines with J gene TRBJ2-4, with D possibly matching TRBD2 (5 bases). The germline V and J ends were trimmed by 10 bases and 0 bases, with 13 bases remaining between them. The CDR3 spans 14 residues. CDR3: CATAPGRAKNIQYF. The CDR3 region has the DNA TGTGCCACCGCCCCGGGGAGAGCCAAAAACATTCAGTACTTC.

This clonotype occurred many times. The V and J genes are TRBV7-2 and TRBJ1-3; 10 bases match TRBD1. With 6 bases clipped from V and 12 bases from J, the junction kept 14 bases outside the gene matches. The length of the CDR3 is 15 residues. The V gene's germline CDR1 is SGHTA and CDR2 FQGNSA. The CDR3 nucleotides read TGTGCCAGCAGTCTCACCGGGACAGGGGATCGCAGCATATATTTT. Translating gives CASSLTGTGDRSIYF.

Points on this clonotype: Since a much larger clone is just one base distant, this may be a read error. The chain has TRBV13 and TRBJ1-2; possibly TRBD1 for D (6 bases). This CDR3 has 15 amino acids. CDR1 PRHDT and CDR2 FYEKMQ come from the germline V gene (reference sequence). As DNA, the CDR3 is TGTGCCAGCAGCACGCGGATGAGGGGGGACTATGGCCACACCTTC. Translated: CASSTRMRGDYGHTF.

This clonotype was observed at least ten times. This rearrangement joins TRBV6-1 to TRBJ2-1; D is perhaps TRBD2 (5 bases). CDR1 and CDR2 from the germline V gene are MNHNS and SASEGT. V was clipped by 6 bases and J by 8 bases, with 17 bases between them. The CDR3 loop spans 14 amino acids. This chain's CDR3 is CASSSRPRGHEQFF. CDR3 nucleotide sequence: TGTGCCAGCAGCAGCCGGCCCAGAGGGCATGAGCAGTTCTTC.

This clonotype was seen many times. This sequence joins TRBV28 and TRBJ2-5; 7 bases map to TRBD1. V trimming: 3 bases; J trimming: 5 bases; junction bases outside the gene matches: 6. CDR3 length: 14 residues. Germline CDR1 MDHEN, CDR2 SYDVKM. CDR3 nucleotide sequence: TGTGCCAGCAGTTTCTTCGGCAGGGGGGAGACCCAGTACTTC. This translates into CASSFFGRGETQYF.

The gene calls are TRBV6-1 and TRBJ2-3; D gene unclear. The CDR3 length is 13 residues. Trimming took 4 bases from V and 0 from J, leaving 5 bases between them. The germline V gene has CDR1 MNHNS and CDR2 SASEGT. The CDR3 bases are TGTGCCAGCAGTGTACAGAGCACAGATACGCAGTATTTT. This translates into CASSVQSTDTQYF.

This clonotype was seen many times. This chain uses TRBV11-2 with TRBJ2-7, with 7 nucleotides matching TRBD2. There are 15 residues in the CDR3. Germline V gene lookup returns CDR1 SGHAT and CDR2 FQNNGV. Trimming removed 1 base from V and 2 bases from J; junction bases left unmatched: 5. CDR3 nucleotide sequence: TGTGCCAGCAGCTTAGTTGGGACTAAGGCCTACGAGCAGTACTTC. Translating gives CASSLVGTKAYEQYF.

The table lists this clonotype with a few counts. CDR3 coding DNA: TGTGCCAGCAGCGAGGAGGGGACAGTTAACACCGGGGAGCTGTTTTTT. It is translated as CASSEEGTVNTGELFF. The chain combines TRBV9 with TRBJ2-2; TRBD1 might be the D (7 bases). This CDR3 is 16 amino acids long. Germline lookup yields CDR1 SGDLS and CDR2 YYNGEE. Trimming took off 3 bases at V and 2 bases at J, with 14 bases between the two ends.

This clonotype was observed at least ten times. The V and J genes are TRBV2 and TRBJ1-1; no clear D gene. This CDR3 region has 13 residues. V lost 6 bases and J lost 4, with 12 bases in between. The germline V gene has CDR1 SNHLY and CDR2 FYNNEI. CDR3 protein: CASRNRGVTEAFF. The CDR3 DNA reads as TGTGCCAGCAGAAACCGTGGGGTCACTGAAGCTTTCTTT.

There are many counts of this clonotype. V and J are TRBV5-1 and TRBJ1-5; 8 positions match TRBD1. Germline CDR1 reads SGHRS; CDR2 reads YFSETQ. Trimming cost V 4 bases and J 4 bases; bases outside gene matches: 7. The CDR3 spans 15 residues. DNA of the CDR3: TGCGCCAGCAGCACCGGACAGGGAGAAAATCAGCCCCAGCATTTT. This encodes CASSTGQGENQPQHF.

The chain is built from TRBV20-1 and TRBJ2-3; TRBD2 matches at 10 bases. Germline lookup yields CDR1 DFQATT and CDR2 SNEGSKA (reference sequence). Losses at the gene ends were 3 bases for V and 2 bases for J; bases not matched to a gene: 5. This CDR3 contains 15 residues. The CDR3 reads CSASGLAEVTDTQYF. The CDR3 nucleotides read TGCAGTGCTAGCGGACTAGCGGAGGTCACAGATACGCAGTATTTT.

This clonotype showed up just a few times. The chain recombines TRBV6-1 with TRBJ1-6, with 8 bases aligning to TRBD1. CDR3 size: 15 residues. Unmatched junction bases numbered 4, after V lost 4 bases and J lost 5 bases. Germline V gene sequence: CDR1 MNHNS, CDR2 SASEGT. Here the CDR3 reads CASSGQTGDNSPLHF. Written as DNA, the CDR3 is TGTGCCAGCAGTGGGCAGACAGGGGATAATTCACCCCTCCACTTT.

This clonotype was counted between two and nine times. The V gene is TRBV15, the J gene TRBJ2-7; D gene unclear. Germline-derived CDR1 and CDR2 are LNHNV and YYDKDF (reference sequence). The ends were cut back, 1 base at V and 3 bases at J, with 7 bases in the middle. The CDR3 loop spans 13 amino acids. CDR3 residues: CATSRALVYEQYF. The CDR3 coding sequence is TGTGCCACCAGCAGAGCTCTAGTCTACGAGCAGTACTTC.

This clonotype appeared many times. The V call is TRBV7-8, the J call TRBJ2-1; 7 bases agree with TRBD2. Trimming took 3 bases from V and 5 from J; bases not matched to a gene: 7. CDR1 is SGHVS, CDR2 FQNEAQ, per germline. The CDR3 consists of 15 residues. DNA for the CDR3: TGTGCCAGCAGCTTGACAAGCGGGACCAACAATGAGCAGTTCTTC. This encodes CASSLTSGTNNEQFF.

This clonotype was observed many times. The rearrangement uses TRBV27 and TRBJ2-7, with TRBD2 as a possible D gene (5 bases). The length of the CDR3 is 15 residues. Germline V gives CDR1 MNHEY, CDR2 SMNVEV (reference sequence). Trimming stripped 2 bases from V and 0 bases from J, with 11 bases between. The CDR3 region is CASSLRGRNSYEQYF. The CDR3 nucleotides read TGTGCCAGCAGTTTACGAGGGCGGAACTCCTACGAGCAGTACTTC.

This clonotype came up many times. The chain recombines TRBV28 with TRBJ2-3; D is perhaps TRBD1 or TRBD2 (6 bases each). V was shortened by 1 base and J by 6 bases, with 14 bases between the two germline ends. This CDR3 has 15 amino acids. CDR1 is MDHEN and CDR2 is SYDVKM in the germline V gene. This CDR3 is CASSLFRGQGDTQYF. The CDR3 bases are TGTGCCAGCAGTTTATTTCGGGGGCAGGGTGATACGCAGTATTTT.

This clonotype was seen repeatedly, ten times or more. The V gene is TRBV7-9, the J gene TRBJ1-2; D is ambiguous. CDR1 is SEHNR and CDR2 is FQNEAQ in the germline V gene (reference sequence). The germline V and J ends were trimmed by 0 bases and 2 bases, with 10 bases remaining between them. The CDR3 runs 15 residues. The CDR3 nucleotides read TGTGCCAGCAGCTTAGCAAGCCGTCTAAACTATGGCTACACCTTC. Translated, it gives CASSLASRLNYGYTF.

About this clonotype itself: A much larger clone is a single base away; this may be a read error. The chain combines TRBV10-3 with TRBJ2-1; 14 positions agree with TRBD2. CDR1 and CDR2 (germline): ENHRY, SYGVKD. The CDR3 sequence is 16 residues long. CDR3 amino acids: CAISEGLAGGFNEQLF. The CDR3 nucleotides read TGTGCCATCAGTGAGGGACTAGCGGGAGGATTCAATGAGCAGCTCTTC.

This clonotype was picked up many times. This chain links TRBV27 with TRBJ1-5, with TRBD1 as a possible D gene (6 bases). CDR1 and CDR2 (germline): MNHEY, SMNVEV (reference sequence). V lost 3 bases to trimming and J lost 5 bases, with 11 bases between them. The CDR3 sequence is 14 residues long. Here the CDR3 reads CASSFAGEDQPQHF. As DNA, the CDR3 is TGTGCCAGCAGTTTCGCAGGGGAGGATCAGCCCCAGCATTTT.

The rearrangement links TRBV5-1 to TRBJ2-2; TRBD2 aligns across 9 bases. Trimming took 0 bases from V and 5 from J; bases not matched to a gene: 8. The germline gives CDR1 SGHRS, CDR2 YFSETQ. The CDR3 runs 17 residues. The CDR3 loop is CASSLGGASGATGELFF. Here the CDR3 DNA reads TGCGCCAGCAGCTTGGGGGGCGCTAGCGGGGCAACCGGGGAGCTGTTTTTT.

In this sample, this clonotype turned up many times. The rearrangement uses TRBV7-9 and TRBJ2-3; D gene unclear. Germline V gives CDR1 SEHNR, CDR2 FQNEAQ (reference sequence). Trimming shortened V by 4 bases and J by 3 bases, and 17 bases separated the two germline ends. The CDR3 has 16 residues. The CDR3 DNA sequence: TGTGCCAGCAGCTCCGTAGAAGCAGTTTTGACAGATACGCAGTATTTT. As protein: CASSSVEAVLTDTQYF.

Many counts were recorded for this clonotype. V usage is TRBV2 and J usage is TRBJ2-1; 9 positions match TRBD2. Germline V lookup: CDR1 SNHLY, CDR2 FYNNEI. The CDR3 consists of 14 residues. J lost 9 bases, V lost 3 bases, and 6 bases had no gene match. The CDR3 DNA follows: TGTGCCAGCAGTGAGAGACTAGCGGTCTCTGAGCAGTTCTTC. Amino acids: CASSERLAVSEQFF. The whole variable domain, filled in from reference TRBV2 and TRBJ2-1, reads EPEVTQTPSHQVTQMGQEVILRCVPISNHLYFYWYRQILGQKVEFLVSFYNNEISEKSEIFDDQFSVERPDGSNFTLKIRSTKLEDSAMYFCASSERLAVSEQFFGPGTRLTVL.

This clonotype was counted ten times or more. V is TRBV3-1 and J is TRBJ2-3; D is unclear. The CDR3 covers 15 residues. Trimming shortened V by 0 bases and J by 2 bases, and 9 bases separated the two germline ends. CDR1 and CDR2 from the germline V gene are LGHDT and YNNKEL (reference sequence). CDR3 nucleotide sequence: TGTGCCAGCAGCCAAGAGAGGCACTACACAGATACGCAGTATTTT. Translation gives CASSQERHYTDTQYF.

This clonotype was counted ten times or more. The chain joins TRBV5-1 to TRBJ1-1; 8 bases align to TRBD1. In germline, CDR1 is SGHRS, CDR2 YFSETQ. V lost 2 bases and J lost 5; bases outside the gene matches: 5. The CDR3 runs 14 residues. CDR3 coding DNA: TGCGCCAGCAGCTTCACAGGGGGAGGTACTGAAGCTTTCTTT. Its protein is CASSFTGGGTEAFF.